The clone carrying this T cell receptor (beta chain) has at least ten counts. The target antigen is unknown. The data are from a study of blood T cells in healthy people across ages. Study outcomes and limitations: A roughly linear fall in TCR beta diversity per million T cells was seen with increasing age.

CDR3 size: 19 residues. Germline CDR1 LNHNV, CDR2 YYDKDF (reference sequence). J gave up 4 bases and V 2 bases, and 15 bases lay outside the gene matches. A second PCR of 7 to 11 cycles used a sample-barcoded 5' primer and a J-beta primer mix. TCRdb re-derived calls from the 5' RACE reads in MiXCR, one entry per CDR3 protein. There are around 870,000 distinct CDR3 sequences in the sample; 29% occur only once, and 15% to 20% lies in the top ten. The chain has TRBV15 and TRBJ2-5, with 11 bases aligning to TRBD2. Sequencing was carried out using blood. The clonotype comes from a woman over 75 in good health. The CDR3, as DNA: TGTGCCACCAGCAGATCTAAAGGAACTAGCGGGGGTCCATTAGAGACCCAGTACTTC. Encoded protein: CATSRSKGTSGGPLETQYF.